This T cell receptor beta chain was captured by sequencing in a study of shared clonotypes between healthy human individuals. Study-wide context: Aged 18 to 49, the donors were a couple of women and a few men.

CDR3 length equals 14 residues. V lost 3 bases and J lost 4, with 9 bases in between. Germline CDR1 reads MDHEN; CDR2 reads SYDVKM. It was across several immunoSEQ plates that each subset's genomic DNA was evenly split. Profiling relied on immunoSEQ multiplex PCR, and the TCRdb table lists in-frame clones only, not all of them. The sample gives 450,000 or so clones, approximately 71% of which show up once; about 12% is in the top ten. This clonotype originated in a woman aged 35 to 49 in good health. Some clones in this sample may be carry-over from other donors' samples. This chain joins TRBV28 and TRBJ2-2; possible D gene TRBD1, 6 bases. Sequenced sample: PBMCs. CDR3: CASSLNRVTGELFF. As DNA, the CDR3 is TGTGCCAGCAGTTTGAACAGGGTCACCGGGGAGCTGTTTTTT.